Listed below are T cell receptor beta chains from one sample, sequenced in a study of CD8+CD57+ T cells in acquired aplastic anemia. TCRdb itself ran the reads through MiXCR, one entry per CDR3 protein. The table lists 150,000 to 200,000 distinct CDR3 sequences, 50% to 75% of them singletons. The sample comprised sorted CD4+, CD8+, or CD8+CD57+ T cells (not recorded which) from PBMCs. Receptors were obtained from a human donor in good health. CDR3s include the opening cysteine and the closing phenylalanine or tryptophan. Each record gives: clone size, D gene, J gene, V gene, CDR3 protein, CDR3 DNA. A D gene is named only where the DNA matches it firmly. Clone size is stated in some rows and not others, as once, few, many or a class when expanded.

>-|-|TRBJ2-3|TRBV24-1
CATQSSTDTQYF
TGTGCCACCCAAAGCAGCACAGATACGCAGTATTTT
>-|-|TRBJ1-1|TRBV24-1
CATYPGLKGNITEAFF
TGTGCCACCTATCCGGGACTTAAAGGGAACATCACTGAAGCTTTCTTT
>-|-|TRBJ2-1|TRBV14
CASSRLGSWGNEQFF
TGTGCCAGCAGCCGCCTCGGGAGCTGGGGGAATGAGCAGTTCTTC
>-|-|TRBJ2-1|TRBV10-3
CAIEGRNGTTATYNEQFF
TGTGCCATCGAGGGGAGGAACGGGACAACCGCAACCTACAATGAGCAGTTCTTC
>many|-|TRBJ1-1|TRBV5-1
CASSLAGTTEAFF
TGCGCCAGCAGCTTGGCCGGGACCACTGAAGCTTTCTTT
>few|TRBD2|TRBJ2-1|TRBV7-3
CASSLTSGNDEQFF
TGTGCCAGCAGCTTAACTAGCGGGAACGATGAGCAGTTCTTC
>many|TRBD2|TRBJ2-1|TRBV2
CASSEGLAGEQFF
TGTGCCAGCAGTGAGGGACTAGCAGGTGAGCAGTTCTTC
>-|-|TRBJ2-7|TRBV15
CATSSLGLAYEQYF
TGTGCCACCAGCAGTCTCGGACTGGCCTACGAGCAGTACTTC
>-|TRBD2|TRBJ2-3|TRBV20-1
CSARDQASGRTDTQYF
TGCAGTGCTAGAGATCAGGCTAGCGGACGCACAGATACGCAGTATTTT
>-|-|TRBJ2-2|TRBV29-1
CSVAGNTGEPFF
TGCAGCGTTGCGGGGAACACCGGGGAGCCGTTTTTT
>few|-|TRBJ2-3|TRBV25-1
CASSAYTDTQYF
TGTGCCAGCAGTGCTTACACAGATACGCAGTATTTT
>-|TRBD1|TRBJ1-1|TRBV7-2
CASSAGTGWNTEAFF
TGTGCCAGCAGCGCTGGGACAGGGTGGAACACTGAAGCTTTCTTT
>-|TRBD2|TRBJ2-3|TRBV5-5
CASSLGVSGFTDTQYF
TGCGCCAGCAGCTTGGGCGTTAGCGGGTTCACAGATACGCAGTATTTT
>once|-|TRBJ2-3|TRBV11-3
CASSLGQLGTDTQYF
TGTGCCAGCAGCCTGGGACAACTAGGCACAGATACGCAGTATTTT
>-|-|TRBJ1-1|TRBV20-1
CSARDWDGITEAFF
TGCAGTGCTAGAGATTGGGACGGGATCACTGAAGCTTTCTTT
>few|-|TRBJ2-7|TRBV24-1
CATSTGSYEQYF
TGTGCCACCTCGACAGGATCATACGAGCAGTACTTC
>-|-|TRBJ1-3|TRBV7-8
CASSRYEGSGNTIYF
TGTGCCAGCAGCAGATACGAAGGGTCTGGAAACACCATATATTTT
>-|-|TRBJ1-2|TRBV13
CASSSGDMYGYTF
TGTGCCAGCAGCTCGGGGGATATGTATGGCTACACCTTC
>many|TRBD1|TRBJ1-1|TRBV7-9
CASSYFPSTGPTEAFF
TGTGCCAGCAGCTATTTTCCATCGACAGGGCCGACTGAAGCTTTCTTT
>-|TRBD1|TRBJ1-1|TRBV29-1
CSAAGQGANTEAFF
TGCAGCGCCGCGGGACAGGGGGCTAACACTGAAGCTTTCTTT
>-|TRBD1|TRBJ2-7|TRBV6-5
CATRTVGTGNSYEQYF
TGTGCCACCAGAACCGTTGGGACAGGGAACTCCTACGAGCAGTACTTC
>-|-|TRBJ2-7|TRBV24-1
CATSKAGEAEQYF
TGTGCCACCAGTAAAGCAGGAGAGGCCGAGCAGTACTTC
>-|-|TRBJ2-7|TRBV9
CASSLGASFLEQYF
TGTGCCAGCAGCTTGGGGGCTAGCTTCCTCGAGCAGTACTTC
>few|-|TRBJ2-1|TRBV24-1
CATSDLQGNEQFF
TGTGCCACCAGTGACCTGCAGGGGAATGAGCAGTTCTTC
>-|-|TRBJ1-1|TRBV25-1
CASSEYGRAEAFF
TGTGCCAGCAGTGAATATGGTAGGGCTGAAGCTTTCTTT
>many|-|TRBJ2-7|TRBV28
CASSQPGAAYEQYF
TGTGCCAGCAGTCAACCAGGGGCAGCCTACGAGCAGTACTTC
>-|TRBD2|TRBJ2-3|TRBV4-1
CASSPRALANTDTQYF
TGTGCCAGCAGCCCAAGGGCACTAGCGAACACAGATACGCAGTATTTT
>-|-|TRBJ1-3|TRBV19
CASKGTTGNTIYF
TGTGCCAGTAAGGGGACAACTGGAAACACCATATATTTT
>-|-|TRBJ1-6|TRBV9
CASSGIHLHF
TGTGCCAGCAGCGGGATTCACCTCCACTTT
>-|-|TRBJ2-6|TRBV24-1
CATSAPSGANVLTF
TGTGCCACCAGTGCCCCCTCTGGGGCCAACGTCCTGACTTTC
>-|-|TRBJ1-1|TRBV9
CASSSPRLGAEAFF
TGTGCCAGCAGCTCCCCCCGTCTGGGGGCGGAAGCTTTCTTT
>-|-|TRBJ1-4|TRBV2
CARRASEGEKLFF
TGTGCCAGACGGGCCTCCGAAGGTGAAAAACTGTTTTTT
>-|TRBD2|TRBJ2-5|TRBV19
CASSSDIAGGETQYF
TGTGCCAGTAGCTCTGATATAGCGGGAGGAGAGACCCAGTACTTC
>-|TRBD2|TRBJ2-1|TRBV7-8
CASSLTGGPSDEQFF
TGTGCCAGCAGCTTGACGGGAGGGCCGTCCGATGAGCAGTTCTTT
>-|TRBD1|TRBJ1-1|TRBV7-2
CASSLVAGGDTEAFF
TGTGCCAGCAGCTTAGTGGCAGGGGGAGACACTGAAGCTTTCTTT
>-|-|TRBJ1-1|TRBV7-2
CASSRGGARVNTEAFF
TGTGCCAGCTCCCGCGGGGGGGCTCGGGTGAACACTGAAGCTTTCTTT
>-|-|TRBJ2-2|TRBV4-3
CASSLGGSRELFF
TGCGCCAGCAGCCTCGGCGGGTCGCGGGAGCTGTTTTTT
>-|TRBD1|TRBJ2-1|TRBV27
CASSSNRGLYQFF
TGTGCCAGCAGTTCAAACAGGGGTTTGTACCAGTTCTTC
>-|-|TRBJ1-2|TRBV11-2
CASSLHVTASPNYGYTF
TGTGCCAGCAGCCTCCATGTTACAGCCAGCCCTAACTATGGCTACACCTTC
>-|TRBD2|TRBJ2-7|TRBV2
CATGAGGLYEQYF
TGTGCGACCGGGGCGGGAGGTCTATACGAGCAGTACTTC
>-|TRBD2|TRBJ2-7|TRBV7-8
CASSREREGSYEQYF
TGTGCCAGCAGCCGAGAGCGGGAGGGATCCTACGAGCAGTACTTC
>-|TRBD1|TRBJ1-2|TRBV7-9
CASSEDRMGGYTF
TGTGCCAGCAGCGAGGACAGGATGGGTGGCTACACCTTC
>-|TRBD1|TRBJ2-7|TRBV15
CATSRDPTGFYEQYF
TGTGCCACCAGCAGAGACCCGACAGGGTTCTACGAGCAGTACTTC
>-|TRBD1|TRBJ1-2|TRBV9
CASSAIPGQSKANYGYTF
TGTGCCAGCAGCGCCATTCCGGGACAGTCAAAAGCTAACTATGGCTACACCTTC
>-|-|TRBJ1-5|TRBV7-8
CASSPLGTLNQPQHF
TGTGCCAGCAGCCCCCTCGGGACGCTCAATCAGCCCCAGCATTTT
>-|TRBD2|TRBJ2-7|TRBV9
CASSSPGLAYEQYF
TGTGCCAGCAGCTCCCCGGGACTAGCCTACGAGCAGTACTTC
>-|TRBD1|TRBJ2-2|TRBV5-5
CASSHRDRGATGELLF
TGCGCCAGCAGCCACCGGGACAGGGGCGCCACCGGGGAGCTGCTTTTT
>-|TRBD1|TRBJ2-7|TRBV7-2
CASSGGDRGRGRYF
TGTGCCAGCAGCGGAGGGGACAGGGGGCGCGGTCGGTACTTC
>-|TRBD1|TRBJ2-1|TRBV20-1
CSAREWTGLGEQFF
TGCAGTGCTAGAGAATGGACAGGGCTGGGTGAGCAGTTCTTC
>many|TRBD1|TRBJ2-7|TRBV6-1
CASHAPWTGGYEQYF
TGTGCCAGCCATGCGCCCTGGACAGGGGGTTACGAGCAGTACTTC
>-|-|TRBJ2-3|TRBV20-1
CSAPLESSTDTQYF
TGCAGTGCTCCGTTGGAGTCTAGCACAGATACGCAGTATTTT